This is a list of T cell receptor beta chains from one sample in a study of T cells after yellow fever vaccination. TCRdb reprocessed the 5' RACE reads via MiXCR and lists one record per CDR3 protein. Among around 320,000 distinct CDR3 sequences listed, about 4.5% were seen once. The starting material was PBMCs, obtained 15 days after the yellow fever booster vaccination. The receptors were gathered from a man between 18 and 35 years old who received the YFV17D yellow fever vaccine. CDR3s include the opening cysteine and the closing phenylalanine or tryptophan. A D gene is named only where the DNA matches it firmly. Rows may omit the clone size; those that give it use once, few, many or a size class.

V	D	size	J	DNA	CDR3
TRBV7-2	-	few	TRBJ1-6	TGTGCCAGCAGCTATGGGGGGAAGGTGGATTCACCCCTCCACTTT	CASSYGGKVDSPLHF
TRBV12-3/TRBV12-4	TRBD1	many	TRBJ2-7	TGTGCCAGCAGGCCCACTTCCGGGACAGGGGCGCACGAGCAGTACTTC	CASRPTSGTGAHEQYF
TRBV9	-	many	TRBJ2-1	TGTGCCAGCAGGGGGACCCCCGGCAATGAGCAGTTCTTC	CASRGTPGNEQFF
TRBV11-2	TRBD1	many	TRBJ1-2	TGTGCCAGCAGGGACCCGTATAGAGAGGGGGCAGTCCGGAGCTACACCTTC	CASRDPYREGAVRSYTF
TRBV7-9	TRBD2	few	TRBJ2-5	TGTGCCAGCAGCTTAGAGGGGACTACACCGAAGAAGACCCAGTACTTC	CASSLEGTTPKKTQYF
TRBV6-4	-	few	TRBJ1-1	TGTGCCAGCAGTGATTCTGTAGGGACGGGACAAGCTTTCTTT	CASSDSVGTGQAFF
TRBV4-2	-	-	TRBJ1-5	TGTGCCAGCAGCCCAAGGGCGACAGGCAATCAGCCCCAGCATTTT	CASSPRATGNQPQHF
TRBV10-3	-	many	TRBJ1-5	TGTGCCATCAGTGAGAGGGGGGTTAGTCAGCCCCAGCATTTT	CAISERGVSQPQHF
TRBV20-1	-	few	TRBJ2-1	TGCAGAGCGCAGGGATCCACCTACAATGAGCAGTTCTTC	CRAQGSTYNEQFF
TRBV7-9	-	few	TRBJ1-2	TGTGCCAGCAGCTATCCGGACAGTTCCTATGGCTACACCTTC	CASSYPDSSYGYTF
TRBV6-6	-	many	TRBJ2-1	TGTGCCAGCAGTTCGACAGGCCCCTACAATGAGCAGTTCTTC	CASSSTGPYNEQFF